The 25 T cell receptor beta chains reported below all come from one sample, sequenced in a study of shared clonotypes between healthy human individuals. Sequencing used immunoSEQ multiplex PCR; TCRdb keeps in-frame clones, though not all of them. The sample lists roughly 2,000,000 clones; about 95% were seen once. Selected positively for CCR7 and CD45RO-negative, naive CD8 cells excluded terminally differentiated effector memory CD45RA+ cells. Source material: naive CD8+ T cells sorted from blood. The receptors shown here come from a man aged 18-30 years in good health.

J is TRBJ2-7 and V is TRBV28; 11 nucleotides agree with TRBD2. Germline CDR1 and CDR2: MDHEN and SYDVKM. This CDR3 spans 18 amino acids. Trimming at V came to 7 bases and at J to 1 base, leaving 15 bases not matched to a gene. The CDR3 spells CASNTQNLAGGPSYEQYF. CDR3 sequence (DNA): TGTGCCAGCAATACCCAGAATCTAGCGGGGGGCCCTTCCTACGAGCAGTACTTC.

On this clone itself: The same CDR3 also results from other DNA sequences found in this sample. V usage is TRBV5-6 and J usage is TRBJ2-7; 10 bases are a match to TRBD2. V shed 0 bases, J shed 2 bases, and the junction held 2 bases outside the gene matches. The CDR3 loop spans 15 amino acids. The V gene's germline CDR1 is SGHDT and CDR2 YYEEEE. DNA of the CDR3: TGTGCCAGCAGCTTGGGGCTAGCGGGAGCCTACGAGCAGTACTTC. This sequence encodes CASSLGLAGAYEQYF.

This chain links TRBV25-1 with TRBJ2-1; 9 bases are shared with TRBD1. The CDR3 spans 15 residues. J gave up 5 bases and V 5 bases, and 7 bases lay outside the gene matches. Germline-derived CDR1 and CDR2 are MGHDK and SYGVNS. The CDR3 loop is CASSHPGTGHNEQFF. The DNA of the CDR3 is TGTGCCAGCAGTCACCCCGGGACAGGGCACAATGAGCAGTTCTTC.

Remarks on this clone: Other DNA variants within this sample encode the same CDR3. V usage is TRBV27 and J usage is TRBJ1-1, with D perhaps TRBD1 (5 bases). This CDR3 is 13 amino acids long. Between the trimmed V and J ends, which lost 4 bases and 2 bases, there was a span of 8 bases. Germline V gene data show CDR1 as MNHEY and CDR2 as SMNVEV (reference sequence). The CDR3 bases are TGTGCCAGCAGTTCGACAGTCAACACTGAAGCTTTCTTT. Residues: CASSSTVNTEAFF.

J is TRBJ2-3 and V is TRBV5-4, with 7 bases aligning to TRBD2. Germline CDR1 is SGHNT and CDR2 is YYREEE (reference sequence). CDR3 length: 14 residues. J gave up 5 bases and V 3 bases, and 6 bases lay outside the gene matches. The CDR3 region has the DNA TGTGCCAGCAGCTCGCCGGGCGGGGGAGATACGCAGTATTTT. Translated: CASSSPGGGDTQYF.

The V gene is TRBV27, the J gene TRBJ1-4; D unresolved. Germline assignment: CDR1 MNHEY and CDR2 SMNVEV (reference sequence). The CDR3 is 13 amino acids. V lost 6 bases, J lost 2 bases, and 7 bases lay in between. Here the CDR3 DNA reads TGTGCCAGCAGAGGCGGGACTAATGAAAAACTGTTTTTT. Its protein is CASRGGTNEKLFF. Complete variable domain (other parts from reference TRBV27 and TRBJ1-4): EAQVTQNPRYLITVTGKKLTVTCSQNMNHEYMSWYRQDPGLGLRQIYYSMNVEVTDKGDVPEGYKVSRKEKRNFPLILESPSPNQTSLYFCASRGGTNEKLFFGSGTQLSVL.

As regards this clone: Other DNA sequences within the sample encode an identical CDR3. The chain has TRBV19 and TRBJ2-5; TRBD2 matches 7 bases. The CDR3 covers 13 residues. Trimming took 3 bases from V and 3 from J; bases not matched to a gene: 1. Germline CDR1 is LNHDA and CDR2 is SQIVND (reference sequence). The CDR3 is CASSIAGEETQYF. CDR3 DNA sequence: TGTGCCAGTAGTATCGCGGGGGAAGAGACCCAGTACTTC.

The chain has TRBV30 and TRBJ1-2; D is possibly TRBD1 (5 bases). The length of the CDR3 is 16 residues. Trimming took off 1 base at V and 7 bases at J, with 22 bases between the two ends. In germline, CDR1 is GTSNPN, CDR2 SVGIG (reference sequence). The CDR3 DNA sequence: TGTGCCTGGAGTGGAATAGAAAGGCAGGGCATAGGTGGCTACACCTTC. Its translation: CAWSGIERQGIGGYTF.

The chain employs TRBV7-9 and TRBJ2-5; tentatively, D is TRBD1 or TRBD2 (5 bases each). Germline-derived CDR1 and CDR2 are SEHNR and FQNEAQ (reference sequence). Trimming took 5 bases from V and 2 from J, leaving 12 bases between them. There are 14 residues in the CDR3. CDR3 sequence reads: CASSQSWGQETQYF. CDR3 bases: TGTGCCAGCAGCCAGTCTTGGGGGCAAGAGACCCAGTACTTC.

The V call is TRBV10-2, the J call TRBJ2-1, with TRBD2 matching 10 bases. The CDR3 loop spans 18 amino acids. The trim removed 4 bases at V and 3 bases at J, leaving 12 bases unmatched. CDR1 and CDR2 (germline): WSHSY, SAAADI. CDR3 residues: CASSGQILAGGGYNEQFF. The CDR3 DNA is TGCGCCAGCAGTGGACAAATATTAGCGGGGGGAGGCTACAATGAGCAGTTCTTC.

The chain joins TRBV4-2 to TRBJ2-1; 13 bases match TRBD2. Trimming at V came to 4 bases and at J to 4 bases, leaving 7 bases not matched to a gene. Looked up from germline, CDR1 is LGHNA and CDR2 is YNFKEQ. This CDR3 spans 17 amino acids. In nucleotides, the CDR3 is TGTGCCAGCAGCCCTGGACTAGCGGGGGCAGTATACAATGAGCAGTTCTTC. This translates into CASSPGLAGAVYNEQFF.

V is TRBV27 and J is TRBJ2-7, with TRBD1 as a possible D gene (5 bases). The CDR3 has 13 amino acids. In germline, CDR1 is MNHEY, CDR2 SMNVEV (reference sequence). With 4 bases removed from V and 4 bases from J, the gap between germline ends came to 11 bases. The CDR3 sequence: CASSSYQGYEQYF. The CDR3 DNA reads TGTGCCAGCAGTTCGTACCAGGGTTACGAGCAGTACTTC.

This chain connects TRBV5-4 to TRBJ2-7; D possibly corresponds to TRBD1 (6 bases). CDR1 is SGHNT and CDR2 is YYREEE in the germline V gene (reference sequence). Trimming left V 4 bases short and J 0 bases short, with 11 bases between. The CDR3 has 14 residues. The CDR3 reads CASSPRQDSYEQYF. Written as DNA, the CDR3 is TGTGCCAGCAGCCCAAGACAGGACTCCTACGAGCAGTACTTC.

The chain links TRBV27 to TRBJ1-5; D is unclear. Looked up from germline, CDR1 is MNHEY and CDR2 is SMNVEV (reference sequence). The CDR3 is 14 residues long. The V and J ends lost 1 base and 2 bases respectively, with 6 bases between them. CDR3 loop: CASSLLGRNQPQHF. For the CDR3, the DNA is TGTGCCAGCAGTTTATTGGGTCGCAATCAGCCCCAGCATTTT.

CDR3 in DNA: TGCGCCAGCAGCCAAGAAAAACAGGGGCCGTACGAGCAGTACTTC. Protein sequence: CASSQEKQGPYEQYF. The rearrangement uses TRBV4-1 and TRBJ2-7, with 7 bases lining up with TRBD1. With V trimmed by 0 bases and J by 4 bases, 6 bases remained unmatched. CDR3 length equals 15 residues. The germline V gene encodes CDR1 MGHRA and CDR2 YSYEKL.

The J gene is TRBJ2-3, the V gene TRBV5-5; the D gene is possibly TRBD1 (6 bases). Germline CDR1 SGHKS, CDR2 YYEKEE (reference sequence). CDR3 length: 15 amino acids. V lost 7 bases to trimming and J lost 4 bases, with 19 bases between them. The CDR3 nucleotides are TGTGCCAGCCAACAGGGTTTTCGACCCTCAGATACGCAGTATTTT. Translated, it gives CASQQGFRPSDTQYF.

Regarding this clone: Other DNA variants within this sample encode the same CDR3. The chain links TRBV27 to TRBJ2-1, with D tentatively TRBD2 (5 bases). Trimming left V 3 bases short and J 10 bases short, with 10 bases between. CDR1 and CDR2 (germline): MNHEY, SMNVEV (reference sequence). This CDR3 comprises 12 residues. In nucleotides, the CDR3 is TGTGCCAGCAGTTTGCCGGGGTGGGAGCAGTTCTTC. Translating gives CASSLPGWEQFF.

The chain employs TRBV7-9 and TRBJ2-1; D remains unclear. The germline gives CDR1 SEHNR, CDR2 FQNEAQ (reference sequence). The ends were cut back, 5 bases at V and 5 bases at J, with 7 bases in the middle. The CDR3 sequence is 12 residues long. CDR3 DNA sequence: TGTGCCAGCAGCATAGAAAACAATGAGCAGTTCTTC. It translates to CASSIENNEQFF.

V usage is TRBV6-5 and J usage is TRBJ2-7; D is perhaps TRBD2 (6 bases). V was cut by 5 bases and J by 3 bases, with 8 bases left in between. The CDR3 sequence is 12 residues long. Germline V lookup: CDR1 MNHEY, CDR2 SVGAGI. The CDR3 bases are TGTGCCAGCAGTCTGGGGGGCTACGAGCAGTACTTC. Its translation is CASSLGGYEQYF.

The CDR3 is CASSKRDKMNTEAFF. The CDR3 DNA follows: TGTGCCAGCAGCAAAAGGGACAAAATGAACACTGAAGCTTTCTTT. This chain joins TRBV5-4 and TRBJ1-1; D might be TRBD1 (6 bases). The CDR3 runs 15 residues. Trimming cost V 4 bases and J 0 bases, with 13 bases left between them. In germline, CDR1 is SGHNT, CDR2 YYREEE (reference sequence).

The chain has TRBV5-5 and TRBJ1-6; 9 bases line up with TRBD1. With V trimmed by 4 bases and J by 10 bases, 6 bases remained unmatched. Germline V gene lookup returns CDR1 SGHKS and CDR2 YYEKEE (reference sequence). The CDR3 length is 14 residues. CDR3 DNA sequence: TGTGCCAGCAGCCTGGGACAGGGCGGGTCACCCCTCCACTTT. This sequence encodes CASSLGQGGSPLHF. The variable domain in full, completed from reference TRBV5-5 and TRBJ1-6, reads DAGVTQSPTHLIKTRGQQVTLRCSPISGHKSVSWYQQVLGQGPQFIFQYYEKEERGRGNFPDRFSARQFPNYSSELNVNALLLGDSALYLCASSLGQGGSPLHFGNGTRLTVT.

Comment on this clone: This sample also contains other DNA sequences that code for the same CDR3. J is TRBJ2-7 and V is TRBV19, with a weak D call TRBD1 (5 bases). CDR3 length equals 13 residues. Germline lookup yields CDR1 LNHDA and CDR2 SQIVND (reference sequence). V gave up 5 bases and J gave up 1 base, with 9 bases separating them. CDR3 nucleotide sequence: TGTGCCAGTAGTTCGGACATTTCCTACGAGCAGTACTTC. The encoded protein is CASSSDISYEQYF.

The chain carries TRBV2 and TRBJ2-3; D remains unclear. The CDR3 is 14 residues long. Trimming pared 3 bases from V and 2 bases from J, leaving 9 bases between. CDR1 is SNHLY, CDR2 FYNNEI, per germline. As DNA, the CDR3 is TGTGCCAGCAGTGACCAGGCTTACACAGATACGCAGTATTTT. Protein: CASSDQAYTDTQYF.

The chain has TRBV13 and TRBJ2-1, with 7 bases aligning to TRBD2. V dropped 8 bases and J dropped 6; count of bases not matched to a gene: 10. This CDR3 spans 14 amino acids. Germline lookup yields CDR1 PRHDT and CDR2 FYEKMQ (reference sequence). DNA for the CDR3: TGTGCCAGCTCCTGGGAGGGCCAGATCAATGAGCAGTTCTTC. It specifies CASSWEGQINEQFF. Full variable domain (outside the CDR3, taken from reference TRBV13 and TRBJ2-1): AAGVIQSPRHLIKEKRETATLKCYPIPRHDTVYWYQQGPGQDPQFLISFYEKMQSDKGSIPDRFSAQQFSDYHSELNMSSLELGDSALYFCASSWEGQINEQFFGPGTRLTVL.

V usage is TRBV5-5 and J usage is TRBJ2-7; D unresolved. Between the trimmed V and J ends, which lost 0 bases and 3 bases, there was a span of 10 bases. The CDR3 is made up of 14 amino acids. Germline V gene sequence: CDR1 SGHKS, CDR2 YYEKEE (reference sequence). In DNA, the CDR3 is TGTGCCAGCAGCTTGGTGTCCAGTAACTACGAGCAGTACTTC. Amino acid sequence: CASSLVSSNYEQYF.